The entry that follows covers one T cell receptor beta chain sequence. As yet, its antigen is unknown. The method was immunoSEQ multiplex PCR; TCRdb's version includes in-frame clones alone and lacks a portion of them. This sample carries 1.4 million or so clones, about 98.5% of them seen once, and the ten largest clones take approximately 0.4%. V gave up 6 bases and J gave up 4 bases; unmatched junction bases: 11. The CDR3 has 15 amino acids. Germline CDR1 is SGHTA and CDR2 is FQGNSA. This entry belongs to a study of shared clonotypes between healthy human individuals. General study points: Naive CD4 clonotypes overlapped across several donors at around 4.8%. The sole specimen, blood, was sampled, and tissue repertoires likely differ. In contrast to clonotypes shared by all four donors, non-shared clonotypes had lower generation probabilities.

A CD45RA-negative memory subset and a CD45RA+ naive subset were separated from the CD4+ cells. This clonotype was obtained from a man under 40 in good health. Specimen: naive CD4+ T cells sorted from blood. This sample's subset: CD45RA+ positively selected. This rearrangement joins TRBV7-2 to TRBJ2-7; the match to TRBD2 covers 8 bases. CDR3 amino acids: CASRDRAGVFYEQYF. CDR3 DNA: TGTGCCAGCAGAGATAGAGCGGGAGTGTTTTACGAGCAGTACTTC.